The 26 T cell receptor beta chains presented below share a single source sample, sequenced in a study of T cell responses to AZD1222 COVID-19 vaccine. Produced via immunoSEQ multiplex PCR; TCRdb's table is partial and in-frame only. In the table there are roughly 100,000 clones, roughly 90% of which are singletons. The material was peripheral blood, obtained on day 0 of AZD1222 vaccination. The receptors derive from an adult in good health.

This CDR3 is CASSTGTGFETQYF. CDR3 coding DNA: TGTGCCAGTAGTACCGGGACAGGGTTTGAGACCCAGTACTTC. The chain is built from TRBV19 and TRBJ2-5; 9 bases are a match to TRBD1. Germline loops: CDR1 LNHDA, CDR2 SQIVND (reference sequence). V shed 4 bases and J 5 bases; nucleotides not matched to a gene: 5. The CDR3 is made up of 14 amino acids.

This clone was picked up a small number of times. V and J are TRBV7-3 and TRBJ2-7; 8 bases are shared with TRBD1. The V gene's germline CDR1 is SGHTA and CDR2 FQGTGA. V dropped 5 bases and J dropped 2; count of bases not matched to a gene: 5. CDR3 length: 14 residues. The CDR3 sequence: CASSRLDRAYEQYF. The CDR3 DNA follows: TGTGCCAGCAGCCGGTTGGACAGGGCCTACGAGCAGTACTTC.

J is TRBJ1-4 and V is TRBV30, with 10 bases identical to TRBD1. The CDR3 sequence is 12 residues long. The germline CDR1 and CDR2 sequences are GTSNPN and SVGIG (reference sequence). The DNA of the CDR3 is TGTGCATCGGACAGGGGGGATGAAAAACTGTTTTTT. It encodes CASDRGDEKLFF.

The chain couples TRBV5-1 to TRBJ1-2; TRBD1 aligns across 11 bases. Trimming at V came to 4 bases and at J to 3 bases, leaving 5 bases not matched to a gene. The CDR3 consists of 15 residues. The germline V gene has CDR1 SGHRS and CDR2 YFSETQ. CDR3 region: CASSRGDRGDYGYTF. As DNA, the CDR3 is TGCGCCAGCAGCAGAGGGGACAGGGGGGACTATGGCTACACCTTC. The whole variable domain, remainder taken from reference TRBV5-1 and TRBJ1-2, is KAGVTQTPRYLIKTRGQQVTLSCSPISGHRSVSWYQQTPGQGLQFLFEYFSETQRNKGNFPGRFSGRQFSNSRSEMNVSTLELGDSALYLCASSRGDRGDYGYTFGSGTRLTVV.

V gene TRBV7-9 combines with J gene TRBJ1-4; D gene ambiguous. CDR1 and CDR2 from the germline V gene are SEHNR and FQNEAQ (reference sequence). Trimming removed 1 base from V and 5 bases from J, with 8 bases in between. This CDR3 has 14 residues. This chain's CDR3 is CASSLGGLNEKLFF. DNA of the CDR3: TGTGCCAGCAGCTTAGGAGGGCTGAATGAAAAACTGTTTTTT.

The chain carries TRBV5-1 and TRBJ2-1; 10 bases map to TRBD2. The CDR3 contains 15 residues. V lost 3 bases, J lost 5 bases, and 5 bases stayed unmatched. Germline V gene sequence: CDR1 SGHRS, CDR2 YFSETQ. The CDR3 DNA is TGCGCCAGCAGCTGGAGGACTAGCGGTAACAATGAGCAGTTCTTC. Residues: CASSWRTSGNNEQFF.

The gene calls are TRBV9 and TRBJ2-2, with D hard to call. The V end was cut by 0 bases, the J end by 8 bases, with 14 bases between. The germline CDR1 and CDR2 sequences are SGDLS and YYNGEE. The CDR3 is made up of 15 amino acids. CDR3 sequence reads: CASSVGLGPSGELFF. The CDR3 DNA reads TGTGCCAGCAGCGTAGGGCTGGGCCCCAGTGGGGAGCTGTTTTTT.

The CDR3 protein is CSGTAQETQYF. CDR3 nucleotides: TGCAGTGGGACTGCGCAAGAGACCCAGTACTTC. The chain employs TRBV20-1 and TRBJ2-5; perhaps TRBD2 as D (5 bases). The CDR3 has 11 residues. Per germline, CDR1 DFQATT and CDR2 SNEGSKA (reference sequence). V dropped 7 bases and J dropped 2 bases, with 8 bases sitting between them.

This chain connects TRBV19 to TRBJ1-6, with no clear D. Trimming pared 6 bases from V and 4 bases from J, leaving 10 bases between. Looked up from germline, CDR1 is LNHDA and CDR2 is SQIVND (reference sequence). This CDR3 has 14 amino acids. In DNA form, the CDR3 reads TGTGCCAGTAGGAGAACACCTTATAATTCACCCCTCCACTTT. Protein sequence: CASRRTPYNSPLHF.

The V call is TRBV29-1, the J call TRBJ2-3; 8 nucleotides align to TRBD1. From germline, CDR1 is SQVTM and CDR2 ANQGSEA. V shed 6 bases, J shed 2 bases, and the junction held 4 bases outside the gene matches. CDR3 length: 13 residues. CDR3 amino acids: CSVGQGITDTQYF. The DNA for the CDR3 is TGCAGCGTCGGACAGGGAATCACAGATACGCAGTATTTT.

The chain uses TRBV6-2 or TRBV6-3 and TRBJ1-4; D gene uncertain. CDR1 and CDR2 from the germline V gene are MNHEY and SVGEGT. V dropped 6 bases and J dropped 3 bases, with 17 bases sitting between them. The CDR3 contains 16 residues. The CDR3 protein is CASSSVERRSNEKLFF. Here the CDR3 DNA reads TGTGCCAGCAGCAGCGTCGAACGGAGGTCTAATGAAAAACTGTTTTTT.

This clone came up once. The CDR3 spells CASSQEVGGSYNEQFF. CDR3 bases: TGTGCCAGCAGCCAAGAGGTGGGTGGCTCCTACAATGAGCAGTTCTTC. The chain is built from TRBV3-1 (or the pseudogene TRBV3-2) and TRBJ2-1; no clear D gene. This CDR3 comprises 16 residues. The ends were cut back, 0 bases at V and 0 bases at J, with 9 bases in the middle. Per the germline V gene, CDR1 is LGHDT and CDR2 is YNNKEL (reference sequence).

V and J are TRBV20-1 and TRBJ1-5; 7 bases fit TRBD1. The V and J ends lost 3 bases and 1 base, in that order; junction bases with no gene match: 3. Germline V gene data show CDR1 as DFQATT and CDR2 as SNEGSKA (reference sequence). CDR3 length equals 14 residues. The DNA for the CDR3 is TGCAGTGCTAGTCAGGGGGTAAGCAATCAGCCCCAGCATTTT. Residues: CSASQGVSNQPQHF.

This clone was recorded only once. This chain joins TRBV6-5 and TRBJ2-3; 9 nucleotides agree with TRBD2. Per germline, CDR1 MNHEY and CDR2 SVGAGI. Germline trimming cut 4 bases from V and 2 bases from J; bases unmatched to any gene: 4. The CDR3 has 15 amino acids. This CDR3 reads CASSSAGGPTDTQYF. For the CDR3, the DNA is TGTGCCAGCAGTTCCGCGGGGGGGCCCACAGATACGCAGTATTTT.

This chain uses TRBV5-1 with TRBJ1-1; tentatively, D is TRBD1 (6 bases). This CDR3 region has 15 residues. Germline CDR1 and CDR2: SGHRS and YFSETQ. Trimming stripped 1 base from V and 4 bases from J, with 14 bases between. The CDR3 DNA sequence: TGCGCCAGCAGCTTGCGGCCAGGGGCGACCACTGAAGCTTTCTTT. This translates into CASSLRPGATTEAFF.

The chain links TRBV5-1 to TRBJ1-5; 7 nucleotides line up with TRBD1. CDR1 is SGHRS, CDR2 YFSETQ, per germline. This CDR3 is built from 14 residues. The V and J ends lost 4 bases and 5 bases, in that order; junction bases with no gene match: 6. The CDR3 sequence: CASSRGTADQPQHF. CDR3 DNA: TGCGCCAGCAGCCGGGGGACAGCCGATCAGCCCCAGCATTTT.

This rearrangement joins TRBV10-2 to TRBJ1-5; TRBD1 aligns across 7 bases. Germline CDR1 is WSHSY and CDR2 is SAAADI. Germline trimming cut 5 bases from V and 4 bases from J; bases unmatched to any gene: 5. The CDR3 runs to 14 residues. The CDR3 here is CASSPPGQNQPQHF. As DNA, the CDR3 is TGCGCCAGCAGTCCACCGGGACAGAATCAGCCCCAGCATTTT.

V is TRBV29-1 and J is TRBJ1-2, with no clear D. In germline, CDR1 is SQVTM, CDR2 ANQGSEA. CDR3 length: 11 amino acids. Trimming removed 4 bases at V and 3 bases at J, with 6 bases between. CDR3 protein: CSVGADYGYTF. Here the CDR3 DNA reads TGCAGCGTTGGTGCAGACTATGGCTACACCTTC. The full variable domain, with the rest looked up from reference TRBV29-1 and TRBJ1-2, is SAVISQKPSRDICQRGTSLTIQCQVDSQVTMMFWYRQQPGQSLTLIATANQGSEATYESGFVIDKFPISRPNLTFSTLTVSNMSPEDSSIYLCSVGADYGYTFGSGTRLTVV.

The gene calls are TRBV7-9 and TRBJ1-1; D unclear. The CDR3 is 12 residues long. Germline CDR1 and CDR2: SEHNR and FQNEAQ (reference sequence). The V end was cut by 1 base, the J end by 6 bases, with 6 bases between. In DNA, the CDR3 is TGTGCCAGCAGCTTAGGGAGTCCTGAAGCTTTCTTT. It encodes CASSLGSPEAFF.

The chain is built from TRBV7-9 and TRBJ1-2; perhaps TRBD1 as D (5 bases). Per the germline V gene, CDR1 is SEHNR and CDR2 is FQNEAQ (reference sequence). The CDR3 runs to 14 residues. Trimming removed 6 bases from V and 5 bases from J, with 16 bases in between. Here the CDR3 reads CASRESGTDYGYTF. The CDR3 bases are TGTGCCAGCAGAGAATCCGGGACGGATTATGGCTACACCTTC.

The chain recombines TRBV29-1 with TRBJ2-7; D is perhaps TRBD2 (6 bases). The germline V and J ends were trimmed by 4 bases and 4 bases, with 14 bases remaining between them. The length of the CDR3 is 13 residues. CDR1 is SQVTM, CDR2 ANQGSEA, per germline. In DNA, the CDR3 is TGCAGCGTTGCGGCAGGGAGGCCTTACGAGCAGTACTTC. This gives the protein CSVAAGRPYEQYF.

This chain uses TRBV5-1 with TRBJ2-2; 11 bases match TRBD1. The V and J ends lost 4 bases and 4 bases, in that order; junction bases with no gene match: 18. CDR3 length equals 20 residues. CDR1 is SGHRS, CDR2 YFSETQ, per germline. The chain's CDR3 is CASSPGQGASRPSGTGELFF. The CDR3 nucleotides are TGCGCCAGCAGCCCTGGACAGGGGGCGTCTAGGCCCTCCGGCACCGGGGAGCTGTTTTTT.

The chain has TRBV6-2 or TRBV6-3 and TRBJ2-2; D gene ambiguous. The germline V gene encodes CDR1 MNHEY and CDR2 SVGEGT. CDR3 length: 18 residues. With 5 bases removed from V and 6 bases from J, the gap between germline ends came to 25 bases. The DNA for the CDR3 is TGTGCCAGCAGTACCAAGGCCCGGGCCATCTTCAACGCCGGGGAGCTGTTTTTT. The encoded protein is CASSTKARAIFNAGELFF.

This chain joins TRBV9 and TRBJ1-1; D is uncertain. Germline CDR1 is SGDLS and CDR2 is YYNGEE. The CDR3 has 15 amino acids. Trimming removed 0 bases from V and 0 bases from J, with 9 bases in between. For the CDR3, the DNA is TGTGCCAGCAGCGTAGCCAGTTACATGAACACTGAAGCTTTCTTT. Translated: CASSVASYMNTEAFF.

This clone was seen just once. The chain is built from TRBV19 and TRBJ1-1; 7 nucleotides line up with TRBD1. This CDR3 spans 15 amino acids. With V trimmed by 2 bases and J by 1 base, 4 bases remained unmatched. Germline CDR1 is LNHDA and CDR2 is SQIVND (reference sequence). The CDR3 coding sequence is TGTGCCAGTAGTATAACAGGGGACGCGAACACTGAAGCTTTCTTT. This encodes CASSITGDANTEAFF.

This CDR3 is CASSLEPMNTEAFF. CDR3 in DNA: TGCGCCAGCAGCTTGGAACCCATGAACACTGAAGCTTTCTTT. This chain connects TRBV5-1 to TRBJ1-1; D ambiguous. The V gene lost 0 bases and the J gene lost 0 bases, with 6 bases spanning the gap. Germline V gene data show CDR1 as SGHRS and CDR2 as YFSETQ. The CDR3 extends over 14 amino acids.